Presented here are 18 T cell receptor beta chains from one specimen sequenced in a study of cytomegalovirus exposure and HLA in healthy donors. The PCR had 60 Vbeta and 13 Jbeta primers. Measured with immunoSEQ multiplex PCR; TCRdb has only the in-frame clones, and not every one. The repertoire holds 90,000 to 130,000 clones, around 88% seen once, with 1.5% to 2% in the top ten. Sample: PBMCs. The receptor source for this set is a man aged 35-49 years in good health and CMV-seronegative.

J is TRBJ1-2 and V is TRBV29-1; the match to TRBD1 covers 9 bases. CDR3 size: 12 residues. Germline CDR1 is SQVTM and CDR2 is ANQGSEA. With V trimmed by 6 bases and J by 7 bases, 6 bases remained unmatched. CDR3 in DNA: TGCAGCGTGGGGTCGGACAGGGGTGGCTACACCTTC. Its translation: CSVGSDRGGYTF.

V is TRBV9 and J is TRBJ1-6, with TRBD1 matching 8 bases. V shed 4 bases and J 5 bases; nucleotides not matched to a gene: 8. CDR3 length equals 16 residues. In germline, CDR1 is SGDLS, CDR2 YYNGEE. CDR3 bases: TGTGCCAGCAGCACCACAGGGGGACAGGATAATTCACCCCTCCACTTT. As protein: CASSTTGGQDNSPLHF.

Here the CDR3 reads CASSQIRGFSYEQYF. The CDR3 region has the DNA TGTGCCAGCAGCCAGATTAGGGGTTTTAGCTACGAGCAGTACTTC. The V and J genes are TRBV4-2 and TRBJ2-7; maybe TRBD1 (5 bases). Germline loops: CDR1 LGHNA, CDR2 YNFKEQ. The CDR3 runs to 15 residues. Between the trimmed V and J ends, which lost 3 bases and 3 bases, there was a span of 15 bases.

The chain couples TRBV30 to TRBJ1-1, with D perhaps TRBD1 (5 bases). Germline values: CDR1 GTSNPN, CDR2 SVGIG (reference sequence). V was shortened by 5 bases and J by 7 bases, with 23 bases between the two germline ends. This CDR3 has 15 amino acids. The CDR3 reads CAWRGAGPGRVEAFF. CDR3 sequence (DNA): TGTGCCTGGCGCGGAGCGGGACCAGGGAGGGTTGAAGCTTTCTTT.

The V and J genes are TRBV19 and TRBJ1-1; D unclear. CDR1 and CDR2 from the germline V gene are LNHDA and SQIVND (reference sequence). The CDR3 totals 12 residues. The ends were cut back, 5 bases at V and 7 bases at J, with 11 bases in the middle. The CDR3 here is CASSARSGEAFF. The DNA of the CDR3 is TGTGCCAGTAGTGCTCGTTCGGGTGAAGCTTTCTTT.

V is TRBV4-2 and J is TRBJ1-1; tentative D call: TRBD1 (6 bases). CDR3 length equals 16 residues. CDR1 and CDR2 (germline): LGHNA, YNFKEQ. The V end lost 3 bases, the J end lost 2 bases, and 16 bases lay between the germline ends. CDR3 nucleotides: TGTGCCAGCAGCCATGCGGGAGGGGGAGTCAACACTGAAGCTTTCTTT. Protein: CASSHAGGGVNTEAFF.

The sample holds one count of this clone. The chain recombines TRBV6-1 with TRBJ2-7; TRBD1 aligns across 9 bases. The CDR3 contains 14 residues. From germline, CDR1 is MNHNS and CDR2 SASEGT. Trimming at V came to 3 bases and at J to 7 bases, leaving 7 bases not matched to a gene. CDR3 sequence (DNA): TGTGCCAGCAGTGACCGACAGGGGGTAGTTGAGCAGTACTTC. Amino acid sequence: CASSDRQGVVEQYF.

V usage is TRBV30 and J usage is TRBJ1-5; TRBD1 is a possible D gene (5 bases). The CDR3 is 17 residues long. V lost 0 bases to trimming and J lost 6 bases, with 21 bases between them. Germline V gene sequence: CDR1 GTSNPN, CDR2 SVGIG (reference sequence). The CDR3 coding sequence is TGTGCCTGGAGTGTCTTTTCCGGGGGGAACTTTGGTCAGCCCCAGCATTTT. Protein: CAWSVFSGGNFGQPQHF.

This clone has a handful of counts. The chain carries TRBV7-2 and TRBJ1-2, with a weak D call TRBD1 (6 bases). V was shortened by 9 bases and J by 13 bases, with 21 bases between the two germline ends. This CDR3 region has 12 residues. Germline V gene data show CDR1 as SGHTA and CDR2 as FQGNSA. The CDR3 DNA reads TGTGCCAGTCACGGACAGTCTGAAACTCCCACCTTC. Its translation is CASHGQSETPTF. The full variable domain, with the rest looked up from reference TRBV7-2 and TRBJ1-2, is GAGVSQSPSNKVTEKGKDVELRCDPISGHTALYWYRQSLGQGLEFLIYFQGNSAPDKSGLPSDRFSAERTGGSVSTLTIQRTQQEDSAVYLCASHGQSETPTFGSGTRLTVV.

This chain links TRBV5-4 with TRBJ1-5, with D uncertain. Trimming took off 2 bases at V and 4 bases at J, with 10 bases between the two ends. This CDR3 has 14 amino acids. From germline, CDR1 is SGHNT and CDR2 YYREEE (reference sequence). The CDR3 sequence is CASSFGGSNQPQHF. CDR3 sequence (DNA): TGTGCCAGCAGCTTTGGAGGCTCTAATCAGCCCCAGCATTTT.

The CDR3 loop is CAIRSGADQPQHF. The CDR3 DNA sequence: TGTGCCATCAGATCAGGGGCCGATCAGCCCCAGCATTTT. The rearrangement uses TRBV10-3 and TRBJ1-5; a weak D match, TRBD1 (6 bases). Trimming cost V 6 bases and J 5 bases, with 11 bases left between them. This CDR3 contains 13 residues. Looked up from germline, CDR1 is ENHRY and CDR2 is SYGVKD.

The chain combines TRBV6-5 with TRBJ1-5; perhaps TRBD1 as D (5 bases). V lost 9 bases and J lost 0, with 15 bases in between. This CDR3 has 15 residues. The germline V gene encodes CDR1 MNHEY and CDR2 SVGAGI. The CDR3 spells CASKRRGDSNQPQHF. CDR3 coding DNA: TGTGCCAGTAAGAGGAGGGGCGATAGCAATCAGCCCCAGCATTTT.

This clone appeared a single time. The CDR3 DNA is TGTGCCAGTAGTACCCGGGGGGGGAGTACCGACAATGAGCAGTTCTTC. It is translated as CASSTRGGSTDNEQFF. The chain links TRBV19 to TRBJ2-1; 8 nucleotides agree with TRBD2. V shed 4 bases, J shed 5 bases, and the junction held 10 bases outside the gene matches. This CDR3 contains 16 residues. CDR1 and CDR2 (germline): LNHDA, SQIVND (reference sequence).

The chain joins TRBV6-6 to TRBJ2-3; 16 positions agree with TRBD2. CDR1 is MNHNY, CDR2 SVGAGI, per germline (reference sequence). The CDR3 has 16 residues. J lost 6 bases, V lost 6 bases, and 6 bases had no gene match. The CDR3 loop is CASRTGLAGGRDTQYF. CDR3 DNA sequence: TGTGCCAGCAGAACGGGACTAGCGGGGGGGCGCGATACGCAGTATTTT.

The chain is built from TRBV11-2 and TRBJ2-3; 9 bases fit TRBD2. Trimming removed 5 bases from V and 2 bases from J; junction bases left unmatched: 14. There are 18 residues in the CDR3. Per the germline V gene, CDR1 is SGHAT and CDR2 is FQNNGV. The CDR3 sequence is CASSLFSGGMKYTDTQYF. As DNA, the CDR3 is TGTGCCAGCAGCCTCTTTAGCGGGGGCATGAAGTACACAGATACGCAGTATTTT.

This clone was seen once. The chain employs TRBV5-6 and TRBJ1-2; 7 positions agree with TRBD1. Germline V gives CDR1 SGHDT, CDR2 YYEEEE. The trim removed 4 bases at V and 2 bases at J, leaving 5 bases unmatched. The CDR3 is made up of 14 amino acids. The CDR3 is CASSGGTENYGYTF. Written as DNA, the CDR3 is TGTGCCAGCAGCGGAGGGACAGAAAACTATGGCTACACCTTC.

The chain links TRBV6-5 to TRBJ1-1; D gene uncertain. This CDR3 region has 13 residues. Trimming stripped 0 bases from V and 8 bases from J, with 10 bases between. Germline-derived CDR1 and CDR2 are MNHEY and SVGAGI. DNA for the CDR3: TGTGCCAGCAGTTACTCGAGTCCCGCGGAAGCTTTCTTT. Its protein is CASSYSSPAEAFF.

The chain joins TRBV7-2 to TRBJ1-1; D is possibly TRBD1 (6 bases). Per the germline V gene, CDR1 is SGHTA and CDR2 is FQGNSA. The CDR3 is 16 residues long. V was clipped by 3 bases and J by 6 bases, with 20 bases between them. The CDR3 nucleotides are TGTGCCAGCAGCTTCCCCACGGGGGGCGCGACCCCTGAAGCTTTCTTT. Translated: CASSFPTGGATPEAFF.